This TCR beta chain was sequenced for a study of blood T cell repertoires in COVID-19. For the study at large: There were acute and convalescent COVID-19 samples, and they came from the United States, Italy and Spain.

Methods used by the authors: Nucleated cell number was recorded as an estimate derived from reference gene primer amplification. This table comes from immunoSEQ multiplex PCR, and its TCRdb copy is limited to in-frame clones, with some not included. Clone size and V and J calls were adopted from that table, with D and trimming inferred from the DNA. The repertoire holds tens of thousands of clones, with 93% as singletons. There are 16 residues in the CDR3. The V call is TRBV21-1, the J call TRBJ1-1; the D segment call TRBD1 is taken from the table without a DNA check. TRBV21-1 counts as a pseudogene. Sequencing was performed on peripheral blood. The sequence came from a man between 65 and 85 years old with active COVID-19. The CDR3, as DNA: TGTGCCAGCAGCAAAGCGCCAAGGGGAAACGACCCTGAAGCTTTCTTT. Amino acids: CASSKAPRGNDPEAFF.